The TCR beta chain under discussion was sequenced for a study of T-cell reconstitution after alpha-beta-depleted transplantation in children. Trimming removed 4 bases from V and 5 bases from J, with 8 bases in between. The CDR3 length is 12 residues. Germline lookup yields CDR1 SQVTM and CDR2 ANQGSEA. Preparation of the TCRbeta library was carried out with unique molecular identifiers. A single record per CDR3 protein comes from TCRdb applying MiXCR to the PCR reads. The sample has 170,000 or so distinct CDR3 sequences; approximately 6.6% are singletons. This clonotype was detected ten times or more. The specimen was PBMCs from the stem cell graft donor, collected from the stem cell graft. The rearrangement links TRBV29-1 to TRBJ1-4; TRBD1 is a possible D gene (5 bases). This receptor was identified in a human donor who donated a stem cell graft to a child with Wiskott-Aldrich syndrome. Here the CDR3 reads CSVAQANEKLFF. The CDR3 bases are TGCAGCGTTGCACAGGCGAATGAAAAACTGTTTTTT.